What follows are 32 T cell receptor beta chains derived from one specimen sequenced in a study of blood T cell repertoires in COVID-19 (TCRdb year 2020). Library preparation employed the immunoSEQ multiplex PCR assay. This immuneACCESS table, as held by TCRdb, lists in-frame sequences with V and J called but not all clones. Of the missing ones, under half trace to an unresolved V gene in checked studies; the others have no known cause. The sample table lists about 120,000 clones, about 90% of them with a count of one. Under 4.5% of the sample rests with the top ten. The sample taken for sequencing was peripheral blood. The origin of the receptors is a woman aged 55-70 years with COVID-19, enrolled during active disease.

This chain uses TRBV5-6 with TRBJ2-7; 9 nucleotides line up with TRBD1. The CDR3 length is 16 residues. V gave up 4 bases and J gave up 0 bases; unmatched junction bases: 8. Looked up from germline, CDR1 is SGHDT and CDR2 is YYEEEE. For the CDR3, the DNA is TGTGCCAGCAGCCTAAGGACAGGGGCACACTCCTACGAGCAGTACTTC. It is translated as CASSLRTGAHSYEQYF.

In its sample, this clone was seen once. This chain links TRBV5-6 with TRBJ2-3, with D tentatively TRBD2 (5 bases). Germline lookup yields CDR1 SGHDT and CDR2 YYEEEE. V was pared by 1 base and J by 6 bases, with 9 bases between. The CDR3 has 13 amino acids. The CDR3 loop reads CASSLTRWDTQYF. In DNA form, the CDR3 reads TGTGCCAGCAGCTTGACTAGGTGGGATACGCAGTATTTT. The full variable domain, with the rest looked up from reference TRBV5-6 and TRBJ2-3, is DAGVTQSPTHLIKTRGQQVTLRCSPKSGHDTVSWYQQALGQGPQFIFQYYEEEERQRGNFPDRFSGHQFPNYSSELNVNALLLGDSALYLCASSLTRWDTQYFGPGTRLTVL.

The chain uses TRBV19 and TRBJ2-3; 9 positions match TRBD2. This CDR3 contains 13 residues. Unmatched junction bases numbered 0, after V lost 4 bases and J lost 4 bases. Germline V lookup: CDR1 LNHDA, CDR2 SQIVND (reference sequence). The CDR3, as DNA: TGTGCCAGTAGTAGCGGGGGGGCAGATACGCAGTATTTT. Amino acids: CASSSGGADTQYF.

This chain joins TRBV7-9 and TRBJ2-3, with a tentative D call TRBD2 (5 bases). The germline gives CDR1 SEHNR, CDR2 FQNEAQ (reference sequence). Trimming removed 5 bases at V and 2 bases at J, with 20 bases between. The length of the CDR3 is 17 residues. The CDR3 loop is CASSPPVIPADTDTQYF. The DNA of the CDR3 is TGTGCCAGCAGCCCCCCAGTGATCCCAGCGGACACAGATACGCAGTATTTT.

The rearrangement joins TRBV27 to TRBJ2-1, with 12 bases identical to TRBD2. The germline V gene encodes CDR1 MNHEY and CDR2 SMNVEV (reference sequence). J lost 1 base, V lost 5 bases, and 3 bases had no gene match. The CDR3 sequence is 16 residues long. The CDR3 coding sequence is TGTGCCAGCAGTATGACTAGCGGGGGATCCTACAATGAGCAGTTCTTC. Its translation is CASSMTSGGSYNEQFF.

CDR3 in amino acids: CASSESPGRGPTEAFF. The CDR3 nucleotides read TGTGCCAGCAGTGAATCCCCCGGCAGGGGCCCCACTGAAGCTTTCTTT. This chain connects TRBV25-1 to TRBJ1-1, with D possibly TRBD1 on 6 matching bases. CDR3 length: 16 residues. CDR1 MGHDK and CDR2 SYGVNS come from the germline V gene. V was trimmed by 1 base and J by 4 bases, leaving 16 bases between them.

The chain recombines TRBV6-4 with TRBJ1-1; a weak D match, TRBD1 (5 bases). The CDR3 is made up of 14 amino acids. Germline V gives CDR1 MRHNA, CDR2 SNTAGT. The ends were cut back, 4 bases at V and 1 base at J, with 10 bases in the middle. The DNA of the CDR3 is TGTGCCAGCAGTGTAACAGGCGGGAACACTGAAGCTTTCTTT. Translation gives CASSVTGGNTEAFF.

This clone appeared a single time. The chain is built from TRBV7-9 and TRBJ2-5, with D possibly matching TRBD1 (5 bases). Germline CDR1 is SEHNR and CDR2 is FQNEAQ (reference sequence). CDR3 size: 15 residues. Trimming stripped 5 bases from V and 2 bases from J, with 15 bases between. The DNA of the CDR3 is TGTGCCAGCAGCCACGGTGGGGCAGGACAAGAGACCCAGTACTTC. Translating gives CASSHGGAGQETQYF.

V usage is TRBV12-3 or TRBV12-4 and J usage is TRBJ1-2; D is perhaps TRBD1 (6 bases). This CDR3 comprises 13 residues. Trimming took 5 bases from V and 1 from J, leaving 8 bases between them. CDR3 DNA sequence: TGTGCCAGCAGTAACAGGGTTAACTATGGCTACACCTTC. As protein: CASSNRVNYGYTF.

The CDR3 coding sequence is TGCGCCAGCAGTTATGACGGAGGCAATCAGCCCCAGCATTTT. Its protein product is CASSYDGGNQPQHF. This chain uses TRBV5-1 with TRBJ1-5; D is unclear. This CDR3 has 14 residues. The ends were cut back, 5 bases at V and 2 bases at J, with 11 bases in the middle. The germline CDR1 and CDR2 sequences are SGHRS and YFSETQ.

V and J are TRBV2 and TRBJ1-1, with a possible D match to TRBD1 (5 bases). The CDR3 runs to 11 residues. V was trimmed by 7 bases and J by 7 bases, leaving 10 bases between them. The V gene's germline CDR1 is SNHLY and CDR2 FYNNEI. DNA for the CDR3: TGTGCCAGCACCCTTAGGGGTGAAGCTTTCTTT. Translating gives CASTLRGEAFF.

V gene TRBV6-2 or TRBV6-3 combines with J gene TRBJ1-2; TRBD1 aligns across 7 bases. V shed 5 bases, J shed 5 bases, and the junction held 8 bases outside the gene matches. Germline CDR1 and CDR2: MNHEY and SVGEGT. The CDR3 is 14 residues long. CDR3 residues: CASSRFGTAYGYTF. CDR3 DNA sequence: TGTGCCAGCAGTCGATTCGGGACAGCTTATGGCTACACCTTC.

This clone was observed once. The V gene is TRBV12-3 or TRBV12-4, the J gene TRBJ2-1; TRBD2 might be the D (5 bases). The length of the CDR3 is 13 residues. Deletions cut 5 bases from V and 8 bases from J, with 13 bases between. For the CDR3, the DNA is TGTGCCAGCAGTAGGGTCACGGAGGATGAGCAGTTCTTC. Its translation is CASSRVTEDEQFF.

The V gene is TRBV10-3, the J gene TRBJ2-3; 10 nucleotides match TRBD2. CDR3 length: 17 amino acids. The germline V gene has CDR1 ENHRY and CDR2 SYGVKD. V dropped 1 base and J dropped 0; count of bases not matched to a gene: 4. CDR3 nucleotides: TGTGCCATCAGTGAGTTAGCGGGGGGACGAAGCACAGATACGCAGTATTTT. Translated, it gives CAISELAGGRSTDTQYF.

This clone was counted a single time. The gene calls are TRBV20-1 and TRBJ2-7; D remains ambiguous. V was trimmed by 8 bases and J by 5 bases, leaving 7 bases between them. This CDR3 comprises 9 residues. CDR1 is DFQATT and CDR2 is SNEGSKA in the germline V gene (reference sequence). CDR3 amino acids: CSSPHEQYF. The DNA for the CDR3 is TGCAGTTCCCCTCACGAGCAGTACTTC.

This clone has only one observation. This chain connects TRBV7-2 to TRBJ1-1; D gene uncertain. With 5 bases removed from V and 1 base from J, the gap between germline ends came to 8 bases. This CDR3 region has 13 residues. Germline V gene lookup returns CDR1 SGHTA and CDR2 FQGNSA. The CDR3 sequence is CASSAGGNTEAFF. CDR3 in DNA: TGTGCCAGCAGCGCCGGAGGGAACACTGAAGCTTTCTTT.

This clone was observed a single time. The chain is built from TRBV5-8 and TRBJ2-2; a possible D gene is TRBD2 (6 bases). In germline, CDR1 is SGHTS, CDR2 YDEGEE. The CDR3 contains 14 residues. V was trimmed by 4 bases and J by 1 base, leaving 8 bases between them. This CDR3 is CASSPGRNTGELFF. CDR3 coding DNA: TGTGCCAGCAGCCCCGGGAGGAACACCGGGGAGCTGTTTTTT.

This clone was detected only a few times. This chain links TRBV21-1 with TRBJ1-3; no check of the table's D call, TRBD1, against the DNA was made. TRBV21-1 is a pseudogene. This CDR3 spans 15 amino acids. DNA for the CDR3: TGTGCCAGCACCGTCGACAGGTACTCTGGAAACACCATATATTTT. Translation gives CASTVDRYSGNTIYF.

In this sample, this clone turned up once. This chain connects TRBV6-5 to TRBJ1-5, with D maybe TRBD1 (5 bases). In germline, CDR1 is MNHEY, CDR2 SVGAGI. The ends were cut back, 1 base at V and 5 bases at J, with 9 bases in the middle. The CDR3 totals 14 residues. The CDR3 is CASSYYRGDQPQHF. The CDR3, as DNA: TGTGCCAGCAGTTACTACCGGGGGGATCAGCCCCAGCATTTT.

V is TRBV15 and J is TRBJ2-1; 7 bases are a match to TRBD2. In germline, CDR1 is LNHNV, CDR2 YYDKDF (reference sequence). The CDR3 loop spans 15 amino acids. Trimming removed 3 bases from V and 1 base from J; junction bases left unmatched: 3. CDR3 bases: TGTGCCACCAGCAGCTGGGAGGGGTCCTACAATGAGCAGTTCTTC. Protein sequence: CATSSWEGSYNEQFF.

This clone was seen only once. V and J are TRBV4-3 and TRBJ1-6; D possibly corresponds to TRBD1 (6 bases). The V and J ends lost 1 base and 4 bases respectively, with 8 bases between them. This CDR3 has 15 amino acids. The germline V gene encodes CDR1 LGHNA and CDR2 YSLEER. CDR3 coding DNA: TGCGCCAGCAGCCAAGCGACAGGTTATAATTCACCCCTCCACTTT. This codes for CASSQATGYNSPLHF.

This chain connects TRBV29-1 to TRBJ2-2, with D perhaps TRBD2 (5 bases). The germline V gene encodes CDR1 SQVTM and CDR2 ANQGSEA. The CDR3 contains 12 residues. The V end lost 4 bases, the J end lost 3 bases, and 6 bases lay between the germline ends. The DNA of the CDR3 is TGCAGCGTTGTGGAGGACACCGGGGAGCTGTTTTTT. Amino acids: CSVVEDTGELFF.

The rearrangement links TRBV7-6 to TRBJ1-5; unclear D gene. V shed 1 base and J shed 0 bases, with 7 bases lying between them. The CDR3 is 15 amino acids. Germline CDR1 is SGHVS and CDR2 is FNYEAQ. Here the CDR3 DNA reads TGTGCCAGCAGCTTAGGAGGGTATAGCAATCAGCCCCAGCATTTT. Translating gives CASSLGGYSNQPQHF.

This sequence joins TRBV3-1 (or the pseudogene TRBV3-2) and TRBJ1-1, with D possibly TRBD1 on 5 matching bases. CDR1 LGHDT and CDR2 YNNKEL come from the germline V gene (reference sequence). Trimming pared 4 bases from V and 5 bases from J, leaving 14 bases between. This CDR3 is 14 amino acids long. The CDR3 is CASSPLEGSTEAFF. The CDR3 nucleotides are TGTGCCAGCAGCCCACTGGAGGGGTCGACTGAAGCTTTCTTT.

This clone appeared a few times. The chain couples TRBV5-5 to TRBJ1-1; no reliable D call. Germline V gene sequence: CDR1 SGHKS, CDR2 YYEKEE (reference sequence). Trimming removed 0 bases from V and 7 bases from J, with 7 bases in between. This CDR3 has 12 residues. The CDR3 reads CASSLVEGEAFF. The DNA of the CDR3 is TGTGCCAGCAGCTTGGTTGAGGGTGAAGCTTTCTTT.

This chain uses TRBV5-6 with TRBJ2-7, with TRBD1 matching 10 bases. The CDR3 consists of 17 residues. The germline gives CDR1 SGHDT, CDR2 YYEEEE. The junction had 11 bases not matched to a gene; V was cut back by 4 bases and J by 1 base. The CDR3 DNA follows: TGTGCCAGCAGCCTCTGGGGACAGGGGTGGGATTCCTACGAGCAGTACTTC. Translation gives CASSLWGQGWDSYEQYF.

V usage is TRBV19 and J usage is TRBJ1-2, with 7 bases identical to TRBD1. The CDR3 is 15 amino acids. V dropped 5 bases and J dropped 5; count of bases not matched to a gene: 11. Germline V gene sequence: CDR1 LNHDA, CDR2 SQIVND (reference sequence). CDR3 in amino acids: CASSWYRGLPYGYTF. The DNA of the CDR3 is TGTGCCAGTAGTTGGTACAGGGGACTCCCTTATGGCTACACCTTC.

This sequence joins TRBV6-5 and TRBJ2-1, with D possibly matching TRBD1 (5 bases). Between the trimmed V and J ends, which lost 4 bases and 8 bases, there was a span of 15 bases. Germline V gives CDR1 MNHEY, CDR2 SVGAGI. The CDR3 is made up of 14 amino acids. CDR3: CASSSTNRLHEQFF. The CDR3 DNA is TGTGCCAGCAGTTCCACCAACAGGTTGCATGAGCAGTTCTTC.

The chain links TRBV24-1 to TRBJ2-1, with a tentative D call TRBD2 (7 bases). Germline loops: CDR1 KGHDR, CDR2 SFDVKD. The CDR3 has 18 amino acids. The ends were cut back, 3 bases at V and 5 bases at J, with 22 bases in the middle. The CDR3 reads CATSDATASGGLNNEQFF. CDR3 coding DNA: TGTGCCACCAGTGATGCAACGGCGTCGGGGGGCCTCAACAATGAGCAGTTCTTC.

The rearrangement links TRBV18 to TRBJ2-3; D may be TRBD2 (5 bases). V gave up 4 bases and J gave up 8 bases, with 16 bases separating them. CDR1 and CDR2 (germline): KGHSH, LQKENI. This CDR3 region has 14 residues. The CDR3 DNA sequence: TGTGCCAGCTCACACAGTGATTCGAGGGTTACGCAGTATTTT. This gives the protein CASSHSDSRVTQYF. Looking up the rest from reference TRBV18 and TRBJ2-3 gives the full variable domain: NAGVMQNPRHLVRRRGQEARLRCSPMKGHSHVYWYRQLPEEGLKFMVYLQKENIIDESGMPKERFSAEFPKEGPSILRIQQVVRGDSAAYFCASSHSDSRVTQYFGPGTRLTVL.

V is TRBV2 and J is TRBJ1-1, with 8 positions matching TRBD1. The CDR3 is 14 residues long. V lost 8 bases, J lost 3 bases, and 8 bases stayed unmatched. Germline-derived CDR1 and CDR2 are SNHLY and FYNNEI. CDR3 residues: CASLLNRGYTEAFF. The DNA for the CDR3 is TGTGCCAGCTTACTAAACAGGGGGTACACTGAAGCTTTCTTT.

The rearrangement links TRBV9 to TRBJ2-3, with 8 bases aligning to TRBD1. The CDR3 consists of 17 residues. CDR1 SGDLS and CDR2 YYNGEE come from the germline V gene. V dropped 4 bases and J dropped 0; count of bases not matched to a gene: 10. As DNA, the CDR3 is TGTGCCAGCAGCTGGACAGGGAATAGCGGTAGCACAGATACGCAGTATTTT. Translated, it gives CASSWTGNSGSTDTQYF.